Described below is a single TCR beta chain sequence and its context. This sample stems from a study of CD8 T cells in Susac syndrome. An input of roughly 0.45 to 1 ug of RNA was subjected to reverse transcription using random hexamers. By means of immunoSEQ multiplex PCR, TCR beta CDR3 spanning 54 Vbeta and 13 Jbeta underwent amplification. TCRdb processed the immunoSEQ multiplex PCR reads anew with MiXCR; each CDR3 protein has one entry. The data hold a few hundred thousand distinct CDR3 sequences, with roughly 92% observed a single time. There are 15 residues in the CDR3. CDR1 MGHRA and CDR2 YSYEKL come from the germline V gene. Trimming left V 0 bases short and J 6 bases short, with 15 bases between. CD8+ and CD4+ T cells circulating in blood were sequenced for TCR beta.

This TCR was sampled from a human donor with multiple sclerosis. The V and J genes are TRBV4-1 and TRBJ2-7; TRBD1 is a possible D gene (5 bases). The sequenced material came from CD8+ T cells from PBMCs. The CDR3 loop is CASSQDPRVLGEQYF. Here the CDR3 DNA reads TGCGCCAGCAGCCAAGATCCCAGGGTTCTGGGCGAGCAGTACTTC.